A single sample gave rise to the 12 T cell receptor beta chains below, sequenced in a study of blood T cell repertoires in COVID-19. Sequencing used immunoSEQ multiplex PCR; TCRdb keeps in-frame clones, though not all of them. The sample consists of 210,000 or so clones, roughly 89% of them appearing once. The sample taken for sequencing was peripheral blood. The origin of the receptors is a man in his forties with acute or convalescent COVID-19.

The gene calls are TRBV6-4 and TRBJ1-6; possible D gene TRBD1, 6 bases. From germline, CDR1 is MRHNA and CDR2 SNTAGT. This CDR3 is built from 15 residues. Trimming stripped 0 bases from V and 9 bases from J, with 12 bases between. This CDR3 reads CASSDSDSPGSPLHF. Here the CDR3 DNA reads TGTGCCAGCAGTGACTCGGACAGCCCAGGTTCACCCCTCCACTTT.

This clone showed up just a few times. The V gene is TRBV10-3, the J gene TRBJ2-6; 9 bases are shared with TRBD2. Germline CDR1 is ENHRY and CDR2 is SYGVKD. With 0 bases clipped from V and 0 bases from J, the junction kept 3 bases outside the gene matches. CDR3 length: 18 residues. The CDR3 sequence: CAISESGSGGSGANVLTF. In DNA form, the CDR3 reads TGTGCCATCAGTGAGTCGGGTAGCGGGGGCTCTGGGGCCAACGTCCTGACTTTC.

This clone has a single count. V usage is TRBV4-3 and J usage is TRBJ2-1; 10 bases map to TRBD2. CDR1 is LGHNA, CDR2 YSLEER, per germline. This CDR3 region has 15 residues. Losses at the gene ends were 4 bases for V and 2 bases for J; bases not matched to a gene: 2. CDR3 nucleotide sequence: TGCGCCAGCAGCCTCGGGACTAGCGCCTACAATGAGCAGTTCTTC. Residues: CASSLGTSAYNEQFF.

The chain joins TRBV28 to TRBJ1-2; 9 bases are shared with TRBD1. The CDR3 is made up of 15 amino acids. CDR1 is MDHEN and CDR2 is SYDVKM in the germline V gene. V was pared by 5 bases and J by 0 bases, with 4 bases of the junction left unmatched. The CDR3: CASSRTGASNYGYTF. The CDR3 nucleotides read TGTGCCAGCAGTCGGACAGGGGCCTCTAACTATGGCTACACCTTC.

The rearrangement links TRBV12-3 or TRBV12-4 to TRBJ2-1, with unresolved D. V lost 2 bases and J lost 10, with 9 bases in between. This CDR3 has 12 amino acids. CDR3 sequence reads: CASSLPVQEQFF. The CDR3 DNA reads as TGTGCCAGCAGTTTACCGGTACAGGAGCAGTTCTTC.

This rearrangement joins TRBV29-1 to TRBJ2-3; TRBD2 matches 10 bases. The CDR3 extends over 16 amino acids. V was clipped by 2 bases and J by 9 bases; unmatched bases: 14. From germline, CDR1 is SQVTM and CDR2 ANQGSEA. CDR3 in DNA: TGCAGCGTTGAAATAGTTAGCGGGGGGCCCCCAGGGACGCAGTATTTT. It translates to CSVEIVSGGPPGTQYF.

This clone was counted a few times. The rearrangement links TRBV6-5 to TRBJ1-5; D is uncertain. CDR3 length: 12 residues. CDR1 MNHEY and CDR2 SVGAGI come from the germline V gene. The ends were cut back, 4 bases at V and 7 bases at J, with 8 bases in the middle. CDR3 protein: CASSSSEQPQHF. The CDR3 nucleotides read TGTGCCAGCAGTTCCTCGGAGCAGCCCCAGCATTTT.

The gene calls are TRBV4-1 and TRBJ2-1; D uncertain. Germline CDR1 and CDR2: MGHRA and YSYEKL. The V end was cut by 0 bases, the J end by 4 bases, with 7 bases between. The CDR3 sequence is 14 residues long. DNA of the CDR3: TGCGCCAGCAGCCAAGAAGACTTTTACAATGAGCAGTTCTTC. This translates into CASSQEDFYNEQFF.

This rearrangement joins TRBV3-1 (or the pseudogene TRBV3-2) to TRBJ1-1, with a weak D call TRBD1 (5 bases). V lost 6 bases to trimming and J lost 10 bases, with 9 bases between them. CDR3 length: 10 amino acids. Per the germline V gene, CDR1 is LGHDT and CDR2 is YNNKEL (reference sequence). The CDR3 protein is CASSWRGAFF. The CDR3 DNA sequence: TGTGCCAGCAGTTGGAGGGGAGCTTTCTTT.

The CDR3 protein is CASSLTGQGGNTIYF. CDR3 in DNA: TGTGCCAGCAGCTTAACGGGACAGGGTGGAAACACCATATATTTT. The chain couples TRBV7-9 to TRBJ1-3; TRBD1 aligns across 9 bases. The CDR3 is 15 residues long. Germline CDR1 reads SEHNR; CDR2 reads FQNEAQ (reference sequence). V gave up 2 bases and J gave up 3 bases; unmatched junction bases: 2.

This chain uses TRBV6-5 with TRBJ2-2; D unclear. Germline V gives CDR1 MNHEY, CDR2 SVGAGI. The CDR3 has 15 amino acids. Trimming cost V 8 bases and J 0 bases, with 13 bases left between them. The chain's CDR3 is CASGYSSTNTGELFF. The CDR3, as DNA: TGTGCCAGCGGATACAGCTCCACGAACACCGGGGAGCTGTTTTTT.

In this sample, this clone turned up a few times. The V and J genes are TRBV19 and TRBJ1-6; D uncertain. The V end lost 5 bases, the J end lost 9 bases, and 8 bases lay between the germline ends. The CDR3 is 12 residues long. Germline lookup yields CDR1 LNHDA and CDR2 SQIVND (reference sequence). The CDR3 loop is CASSLDSSPLHF. The CDR3 bases are TGTGCCAGTAGTCTCGATAGTTCACCCCTCCACTTT.